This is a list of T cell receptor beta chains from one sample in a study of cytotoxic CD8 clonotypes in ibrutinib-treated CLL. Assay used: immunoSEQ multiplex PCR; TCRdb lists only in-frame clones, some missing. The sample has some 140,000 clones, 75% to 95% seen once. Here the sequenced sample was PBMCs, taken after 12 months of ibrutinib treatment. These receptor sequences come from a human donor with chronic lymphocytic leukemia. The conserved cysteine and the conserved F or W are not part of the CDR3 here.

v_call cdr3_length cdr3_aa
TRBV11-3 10 ASTSESGELF
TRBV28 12 ASSAGTSSNEQF
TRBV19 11 ASAPTRDNEQF
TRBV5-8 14 ASSLALSSRDYEQY
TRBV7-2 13 ASSLSGQRGEKLF
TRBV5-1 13 ASSFTSDRTDTQY
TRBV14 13 ARELRGDTLYEQY
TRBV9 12 ASSVGQVIETQY
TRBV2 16 ASSEAGGVARGKQPQH
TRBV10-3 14 ATRPGLAASTDTQY
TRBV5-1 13 ASSLGAVNTGELF
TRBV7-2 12 ASSPRTGDYGYT
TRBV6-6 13 ASSPTRSPYNEQF
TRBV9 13 ASSVDTSGRFEQY
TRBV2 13 ASSATALGGNTIY
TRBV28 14 ASSVGKGRRNYGYT
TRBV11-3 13 ASSPLGLAEETQY
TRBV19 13 ASSIEWRVRQPQH
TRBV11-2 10 ASSLLANEQY
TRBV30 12 AWSLRGWGTEAF
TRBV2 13 ASRRDGIPNQPQH
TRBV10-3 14 AISESRGSMVYEQY
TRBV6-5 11 ASSQRAIDTQY
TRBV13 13 ASSSGVLSGNTIY
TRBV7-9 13 ASSLGGGYTGELF
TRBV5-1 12 ASSLGDRGDTIY
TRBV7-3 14 ASSSDGQSSNYGYT
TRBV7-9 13 ASSSRTVGANVLT
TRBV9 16 ASSVGLTSGSEGETQY
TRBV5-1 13 ASSLAQPGANVLT
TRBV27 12 ASSLFTGVNEQF
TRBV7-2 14 ASSSRAGAAGDTQY